Listed here are 17 T cell receptor beta chains from one sample, sequenced in a study of cytomegalovirus exposure and HLA in healthy donors. Amplification used 60 Vbeta primers and 13 Jbeta primers. Assay used: immunoSEQ multiplex PCR; TCRdb lists only in-frame clones, some missing. The top ten hold about 1% of the sample, which has 150,000 or so clones, over 60% seen once. Sequences were obtained from PBMCs. The receptor set was obtained from a woman between 45 and 60 years old in good health and CMV-seropositive.

The chain links TRBV5-1 to TRBJ2-7; weak D call: TRBD1 (6 bases). There are 13 residues in the CDR3. Looked up from germline, CDR1 is SGHRS and CDR2 is YFSETQ. V was cut by 5 bases and J by 5 bases, with 14 bases left in between. The CDR3 here is CASRLTGTNEQYF. Written as DNA, the CDR3 is TGCGCCAGCAGATTGACCGGGACAAACGAGCAGTACTTC.

This chain connects TRBV9 to TRBJ2-1; 7 nucleotides line up with TRBD2. The CDR3 covers 15 residues. V was pared by 4 bases and J by 3 bases, with 7 bases of the junction left unmatched. Per germline, CDR1 SGDLS and CDR2 YYNGEE. DNA for the CDR3: TGTGCCAGCAGCCCCCAGCGGACTAGCTACAATGAGCAGTTCTTC. As protein: CASSPQRTSYNEQFF.

V usage is TRBV7-2 and J usage is TRBJ2-3; a weak D match, TRBD2 (6 bases). Germline loops: CDR1 SGHTA, CDR2 FQGNSA. This CDR3 is 13 amino acids long. V was pared by 5 bases and J by 4 bases, with 10 bases between. The DNA for the CDR3 is TGTGCCAGCAGCCACGGGACTCCAGATACGCAGTATTTT. Encoded protein: CASSHGTPDTQYF. Drawing the rest from reference TRBV7-2 and TRBJ2-3, the complete variable domain is GAGVSQSPSNKVTEKGKDVELRCDPISGHTALYWYRQSLGQGLEFLIYFQGNSAPDKSGLPSDRFSAERTGGSVSTLTIQRTQQEDSAVYLCASSHGTPDTQYFGPGTRLTVL.

The chain is built from TRBV10-3 and TRBJ2-7, with 7 bases fitting TRBD1. The V gene end was trimmed by 6 bases and the J gene end by 5 bases; junction bases not matched to a gene: 10. The CDR3 is 14 amino acids. Germline V lookup: CDR1 ENHRY, CDR2 SYGVKD. The CDR3 protein is CAISTGQQNDEQYF. The CDR3 coding sequence is TGTGCCATCAGCACGGGACAGCAGAACGACGAGCAGTACTTC.

The chain joins TRBV6-1 to TRBJ2-3, with 14 nucleotides matching TRBD2. The ends lost 2 bases at V and 5 bases at J; junction bases unmatched: 6. The CDR3 covers 17 residues. In germline, CDR1 is MNHNS, CDR2 SASEGT. For the CDR3, the DNA is TGTGCCAGCAGTGAATCGACTAGCGGGGGGGCCAGAGATACGCAGTATTTT. Protein product: CASSESTSGGARDTQYF.

This clone has only one observation. The V call is TRBV7-9, the J call TRBJ1-1; D remains unclear. The germline gives CDR1 SEHNR, CDR2 FQNEAQ (reference sequence). V was cut by 2 bases and J by 11 bases, with 9 bases left in between. This CDR3 contains 11 residues. The CDR3 sequence: CASSLKQQAFF. CDR3 in DNA: TGTGCCAGCAGCTTAAAACAGCAGGCTTTCTTT.

The chain employs TRBV7-9 and TRBJ1-5, with D hard to call. CDR1 is SEHNR and CDR2 is FQNEAQ in the germline V gene (reference sequence). The CDR3 is 14 amino acids. The V end was cut by 3 bases, the J end by 5 bases, with 11 bases between. In nucleotides, the CDR3 is TGTGCCAGCAGCTTCGAGGATCCACATCAGCCCCAGCATTTT. It specifies CASSFEDPHQPQHF.

The CDR3 loop is CASSSTAPFSQYF. The DNA for the CDR3 is TGTGCCAGCAGTTCCACGGCCCCGTTTAGCCAGTACTTC. The chain employs TRBV28 and TRBJ2-7; D is unresolved. The germline CDR1 and CDR2 sequences are MDHEN and SYDVKM. This CDR3 has 13 amino acids. Trimming took off 4 bases at V and 10 bases at J, with 17 bases between the two ends.

V usage is TRBV6-6 and J usage is TRBJ2-3, with 8 bases aligning to TRBD2. Trimming took 8 bases from V and 3 from J; bases not matched to a gene: 10. Per the germline V gene, CDR1 is MNHNY and CDR2 is SVGAGI (reference sequence). This CDR3 is 15 amino acids long. DNA for the CDR3: TGTGCCAGCTGCCCCGGAGCTAGCGGGACAGATACGCAGTATTTT. As protein: CASCPGASGTDTQYF.

J is TRBJ2-5 and V is TRBV28; D is uncertain. Trimming cost V 6 bases and J 5 bases, with 10 bases left between them. The germline gives CDR1 MDHEN, CDR2 SYDVKM. CDR3 length: 12 residues. The CDR3 nucleotides are TGTGCCAGCAGAGACGAGAGGGAGACCCAGTACTTC. Its protein product is CASRDERETQYF.

This clone was seen more than once but under ten times. The gene calls are TRBV15 and TRBJ1-2; D may be TRBD1 (5 bases). CDR1 LNHNV and CDR2 YYDKDF come from the germline V gene (reference sequence). The V gene lost 3 bases and the J gene lost 4 bases, with 12 bases spanning the gap. The CDR3 is 14 amino acids. CDR3 loop: CATSRGGDGYGYTF. The CDR3 nucleotides read TGTGCCACCAGCAGGGGGGGGGACGGCTATGGCTACACCTTC.

The chain links TRBV6-4 to TRBJ1-2, with 8 bases matching TRBD1. The V segment lost 5 bases and the J segment 6 bases; nucleotides outside the gene matches: 8. The CDR3 contains 14 residues. CDR1 and CDR2 (germline): MRHNA, SNTAGT. The CDR3 reads CASSPDRTGHGYTF. In DNA form, the CDR3 reads TGTGCCAGCAGTCCCGACCGGACAGGGCATGGCTACACCTTC.

The J gene is TRBJ1-2, the V gene TRBV27, with 7 bases that match TRBD1. Germline assignment: CDR1 MNHEY and CDR2 SMNVEV (reference sequence). This CDR3 has 13 residues. With V trimmed by 5 bases and J by 7 bases, 7 bases remained unmatched. CDR3 region: CASSETQGGGYTF. CDR3 nucleotides: TGTGCCAGCAGTGAAACGCAGGGGGGTGGCTACACCTTC.

In DNA, the CDR3 is TGTGCCAGCAGTGAAGGACGGAGGAAGGCCGAGCAGTACTTC. Translating gives CASSEGRRKAEQYF. This chain links TRBV2 with TRBJ2-7; D is perhaps TRBD2 (5 bases). The germline V and J ends were trimmed by 1 base and 6 bases, with 13 bases remaining between them. CDR1 and CDR2 (germline): SNHLY, FYNNEI. The CDR3 loop spans 14 amino acids.

The chain joins TRBV7-2 to TRBJ2-7; D is unclear. The CDR3 consists of 14 residues. The V end was cut by 1 base, the J end by 0 bases, with 7 bases between. Germline CDR1 reads SGHTA; CDR2 reads FQGNSA. The CDR3 sequence: CASSLGPSSYEQYF. The CDR3, as DNA: TGTGCCAGCAGCTTAGGTCCCAGCTCCTACGAGCAGTACTTC. The entire variable domain, with the rest obtained from reference TRBV7-2 and TRBJ2-7, is as follows: GAGVSQSPSNKVTEKGKDVELRCDPISGHTALYWYRQSLGQGLEFLIYFQGNSAPDKSGLPSDRFSAERTGGSVSTLTIQRTQQEDSAVYLCASSLGPSSYEQYFGPGTRLTVT.

This rearrangement joins TRBV28 to TRBJ1-1, with TRBD1 matching 8 bases. The V and J ends lost 6 bases and 6 bases, in that order; junction bases with no gene match: 6. CDR1 is MDHEN, CDR2 SYDVKM, per germline. This CDR3 has 13 amino acids. CDR3 amino acids: CASRTTGDPEAFF. CDR3 DNA sequence: TGTGCCAGCAGGACGACAGGGGACCCTGAAGCTTTCTTT.

This clone appeared once. The chain links TRBV5-1 to TRBJ2-1; 10 bases match TRBD1. This CDR3 contains 15 residues. Germline V gives CDR1 SGHRS, CDR2 YFSETQ. Losses at the gene ends were 1 base for V and 7 bases for J; bases not matched to a gene: 5. CDR3 protein: CASSLWGDRGNEQFF. CDR3 sequence (DNA): TGCGCCAGCAGCTTGTGGGGGGACAGGGGAAATGAGCAGTTCTTC.